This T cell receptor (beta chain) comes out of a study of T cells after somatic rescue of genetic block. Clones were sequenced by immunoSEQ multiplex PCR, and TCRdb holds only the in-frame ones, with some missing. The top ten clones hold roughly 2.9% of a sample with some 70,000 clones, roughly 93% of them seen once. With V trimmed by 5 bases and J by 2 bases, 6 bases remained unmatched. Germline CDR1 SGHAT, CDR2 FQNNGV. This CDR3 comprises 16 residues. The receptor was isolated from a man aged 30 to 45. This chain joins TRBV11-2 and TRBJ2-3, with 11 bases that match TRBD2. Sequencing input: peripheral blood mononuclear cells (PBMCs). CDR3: CASSQVAGGVTDTQYF. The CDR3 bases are TGTGCCAGCAGCCAAGTAGCGGGGGGGGTCACAGATACGCAGTATTTT. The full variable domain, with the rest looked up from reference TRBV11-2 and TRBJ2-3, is EAGVAQSPRYKIIEKRQSVAFWCNPISGHATLYWYQQILGQGPKLLIQFQNNGVVDDSQLPKDRFSAERLKGVDSTLKIQPAKLEDSAVYLCASSQVAGGVTDTQYFGPGTRLTVL.